Reported below is one T cell receptor beta chain. CDR3 length: 13 residues. V lost 4 bases to trimming and J lost 5 bases, with 9 bases between them. Looked up from germline, CDR1 is LNHDA and CDR2 is SQIVND (reference sequence). The repertoire was sequenced with immunoSEQ multiplex PCR; TCRdb's copy has only in-frame clones and lacks some. This sample yields tens of thousands of clones, of which approximately 96% are seen a single time; around 2.5% belongs to the top ten. These data belong to a study of T cell changes during pregnancy in multiple sclerosis. Sample: CD8+ T cells from peripheral blood mononuclear cells, taken after pregnancy. The sequence came from a female donor with multiple sclerosis, enrolled in a pregnancy study. The V gene is TRBV19, the J gene TRBJ1-5; D is undetermined. CDR3: CASSTGGHQPQHF. CDR3 DNA: TGTGCCAGTAGTACCGGAGGCCATCAGCCCCAGCATTTT.